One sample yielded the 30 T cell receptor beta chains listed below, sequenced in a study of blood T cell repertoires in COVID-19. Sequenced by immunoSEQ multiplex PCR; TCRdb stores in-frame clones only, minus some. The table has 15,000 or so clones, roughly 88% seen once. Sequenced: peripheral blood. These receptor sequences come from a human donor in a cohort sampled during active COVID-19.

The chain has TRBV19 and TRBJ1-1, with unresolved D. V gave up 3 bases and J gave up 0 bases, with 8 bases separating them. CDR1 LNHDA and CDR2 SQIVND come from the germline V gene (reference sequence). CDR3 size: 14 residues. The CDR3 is CASSISVLNTEAFF. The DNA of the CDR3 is TGTGCCAGTAGTATTTCAGTTCTGAACACTGAAGCTTTCTTT.

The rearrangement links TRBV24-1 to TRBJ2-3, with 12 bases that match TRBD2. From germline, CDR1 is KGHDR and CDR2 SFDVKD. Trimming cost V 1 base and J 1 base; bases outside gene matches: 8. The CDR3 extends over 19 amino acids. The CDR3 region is CATSDLGTSGLGRTDTQYF. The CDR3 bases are TGTGCCACCAGTGATTTAGGGACTAGCGGGCTGGGGCGCACAGATACGCAGTATTTT.

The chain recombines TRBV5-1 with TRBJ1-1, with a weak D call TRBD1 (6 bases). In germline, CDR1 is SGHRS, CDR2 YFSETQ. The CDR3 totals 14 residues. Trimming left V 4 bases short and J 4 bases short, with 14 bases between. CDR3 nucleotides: TGCGCCAGCAGCATAACAGGGATGGGCACTGAAGCTTTCTTT. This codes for CASSITGMGTEAFF.

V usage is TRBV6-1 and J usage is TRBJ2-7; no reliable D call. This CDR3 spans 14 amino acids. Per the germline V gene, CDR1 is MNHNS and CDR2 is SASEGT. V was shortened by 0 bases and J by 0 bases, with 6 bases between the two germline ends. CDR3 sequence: CASSEAASSYEQYF. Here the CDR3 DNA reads TGTGCCAGCAGTGAAGCGGCTAGCTCCTACGAGCAGTACTTC.

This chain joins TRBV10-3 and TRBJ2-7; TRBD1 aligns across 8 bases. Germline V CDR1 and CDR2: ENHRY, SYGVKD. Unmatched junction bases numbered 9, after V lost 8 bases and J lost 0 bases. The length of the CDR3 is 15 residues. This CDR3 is CAIAPGQADSYEQYF. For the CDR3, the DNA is TGTGCCATCGCGCCGGGACAGGCTGACTCCTACGAGCAGTACTTC.

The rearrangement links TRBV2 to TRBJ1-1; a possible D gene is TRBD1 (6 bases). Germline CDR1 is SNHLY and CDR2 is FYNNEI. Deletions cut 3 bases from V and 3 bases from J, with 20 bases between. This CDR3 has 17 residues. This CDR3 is CASSDLRLRNRDTEAFF. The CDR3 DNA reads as TGTGCCAGCAGTGATCTTCGGTTGAGAAACAGGGACACTGAAGCTTTCTTT.

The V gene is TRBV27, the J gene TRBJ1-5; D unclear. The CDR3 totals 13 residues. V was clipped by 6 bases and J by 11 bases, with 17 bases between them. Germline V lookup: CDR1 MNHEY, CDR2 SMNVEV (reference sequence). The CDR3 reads CASSPLDGMAQHF. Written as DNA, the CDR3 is TGTGCCAGCAGCCCCCTCGACGGGATGGCCCAGCATTTT.

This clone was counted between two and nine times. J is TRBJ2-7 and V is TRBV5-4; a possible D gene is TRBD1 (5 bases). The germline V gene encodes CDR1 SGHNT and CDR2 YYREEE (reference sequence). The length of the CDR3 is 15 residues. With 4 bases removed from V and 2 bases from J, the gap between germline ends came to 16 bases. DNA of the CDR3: TGTGCCAGCAGCGGCTTTGGGGTAGGGGCCTACGAGCAGTACTTC. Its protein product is CASSGFGVGAYEQYF.

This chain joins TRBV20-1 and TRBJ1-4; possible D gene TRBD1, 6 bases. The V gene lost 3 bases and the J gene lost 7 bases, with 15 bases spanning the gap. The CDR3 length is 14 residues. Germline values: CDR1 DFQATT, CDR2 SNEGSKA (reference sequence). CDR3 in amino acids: CSASEGGWGEKLFF. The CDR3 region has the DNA TGCAGTGCTAGTGAGGGGGGATGGGGTGAAAAACTGTTTTTT.

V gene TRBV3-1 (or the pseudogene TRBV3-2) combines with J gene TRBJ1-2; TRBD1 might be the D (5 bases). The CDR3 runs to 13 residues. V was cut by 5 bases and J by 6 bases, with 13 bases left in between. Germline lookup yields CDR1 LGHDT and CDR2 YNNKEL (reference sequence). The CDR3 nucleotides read TGTGCCAGCAGCTTTCGACAGAACGATGGCTACACCTTC. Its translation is CASSFRQNDGYTF.

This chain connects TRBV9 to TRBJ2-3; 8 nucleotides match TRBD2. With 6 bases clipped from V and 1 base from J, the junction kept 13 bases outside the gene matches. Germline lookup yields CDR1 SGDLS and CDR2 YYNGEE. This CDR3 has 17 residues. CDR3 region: CASTAGGSGGRTDTQYF. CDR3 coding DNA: TGTGCCAGCACCGCCGGGGGAAGCGGGGGCCGCACAGATACGCAGTATTTT.

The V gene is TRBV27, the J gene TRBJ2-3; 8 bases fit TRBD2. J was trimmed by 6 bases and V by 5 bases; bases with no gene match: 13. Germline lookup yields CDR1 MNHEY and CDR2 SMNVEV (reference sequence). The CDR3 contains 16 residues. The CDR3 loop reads CASSVLAEWGEDTQYF. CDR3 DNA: TGTGCCAGCAGTGTACTAGCGGAGTGGGGGGAGGATACGCAGTATTTT.

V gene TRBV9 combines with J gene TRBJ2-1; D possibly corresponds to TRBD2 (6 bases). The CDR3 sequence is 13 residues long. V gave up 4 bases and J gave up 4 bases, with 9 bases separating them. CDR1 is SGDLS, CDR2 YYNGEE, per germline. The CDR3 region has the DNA TGTGCCAGCAGCAGACGGGAGTACAATGAGCAGTTCTTC. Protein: CASSRREYNEQFF.

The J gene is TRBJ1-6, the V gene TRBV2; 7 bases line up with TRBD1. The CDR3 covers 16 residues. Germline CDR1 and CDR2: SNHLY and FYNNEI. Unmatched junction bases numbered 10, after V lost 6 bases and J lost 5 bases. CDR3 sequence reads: CASRLKGTDNNSPLHF. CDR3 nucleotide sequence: TGTGCCAGCAGGCTGAAGGGGACAGACAATAATTCACCCCTCCACTTT.

The CDR3 DNA reads as TGTGCCAGCAGCTTAGATGGAGGGACCCAGTACTTC. It is translated as CASSLDGGTQYF. The chain recombines TRBV11-2 with TRBJ2-5; D is possibly TRBD2 (5 bases). Germline V CDR1 and CDR2: SGHAT, FQNNGV. The CDR3 spans 12 residues. V shed 0 bases and J shed 7 bases, with 6 bases lying between them.

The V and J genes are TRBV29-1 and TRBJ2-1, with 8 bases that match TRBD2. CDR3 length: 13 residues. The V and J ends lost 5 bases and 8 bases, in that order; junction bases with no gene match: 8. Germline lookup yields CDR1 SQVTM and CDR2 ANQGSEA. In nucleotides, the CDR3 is TGCAGCGTTACGGGACTAGTAGGCCATGAGCAGTTCTTC. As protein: CSVTGLVGHEQFF.

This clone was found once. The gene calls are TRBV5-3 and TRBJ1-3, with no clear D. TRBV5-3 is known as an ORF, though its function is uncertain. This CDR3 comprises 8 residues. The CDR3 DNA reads TGTGCGGCAAAGACCATATATTTT. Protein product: CAAKTIYF.

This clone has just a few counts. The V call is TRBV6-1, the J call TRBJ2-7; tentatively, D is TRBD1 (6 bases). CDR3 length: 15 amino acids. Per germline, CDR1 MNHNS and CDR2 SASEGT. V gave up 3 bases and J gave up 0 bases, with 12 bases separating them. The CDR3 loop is CASSDSDRFSYEQYF. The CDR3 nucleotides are TGTGCCAGCAGTGACAGCGACAGGTTCTCCTACGAGCAGTACTTC.

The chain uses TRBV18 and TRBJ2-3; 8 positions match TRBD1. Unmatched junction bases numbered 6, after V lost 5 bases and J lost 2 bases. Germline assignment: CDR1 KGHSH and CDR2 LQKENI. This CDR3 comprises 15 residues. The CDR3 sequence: CASSRQGSITDTQYF. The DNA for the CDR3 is TGTGCCAGCTCAAGACAGGGGTCTATCACAGATACGCAGTATTTT.

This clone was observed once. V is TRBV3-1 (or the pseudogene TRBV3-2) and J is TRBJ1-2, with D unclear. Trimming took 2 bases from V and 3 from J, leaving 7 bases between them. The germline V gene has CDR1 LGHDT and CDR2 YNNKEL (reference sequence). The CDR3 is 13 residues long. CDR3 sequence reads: CASSQRVYYGYTF. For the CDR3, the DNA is TGTGCCAGCAGCCAACGGGTTTACTATGGCTACACCTTC.

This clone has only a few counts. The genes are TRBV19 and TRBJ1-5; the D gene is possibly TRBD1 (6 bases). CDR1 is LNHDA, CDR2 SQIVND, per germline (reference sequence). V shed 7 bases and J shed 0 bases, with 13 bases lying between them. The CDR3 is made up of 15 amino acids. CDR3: CASTGVTYSNQPQHF. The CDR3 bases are TGTGCCAGTACAGGGGTGACCTATAGCAATCAGCCCCAGCATTTT.

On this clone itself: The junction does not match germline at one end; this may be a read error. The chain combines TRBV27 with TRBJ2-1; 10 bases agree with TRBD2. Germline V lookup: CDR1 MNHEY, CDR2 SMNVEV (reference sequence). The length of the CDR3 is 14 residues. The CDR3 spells CASSRSSGSVVAVF. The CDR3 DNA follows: TGTGCCAGCAGTCGATCTAGCGGGAGCGTGGTAGCGGTCTTC.

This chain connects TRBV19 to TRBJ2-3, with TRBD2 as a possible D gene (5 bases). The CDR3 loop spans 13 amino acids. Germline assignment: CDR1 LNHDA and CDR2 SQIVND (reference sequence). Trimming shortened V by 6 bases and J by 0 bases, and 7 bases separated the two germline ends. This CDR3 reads CASRRTSTDTQYF. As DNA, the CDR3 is TGTGCCAGTAGGCGGACTAGCACAGATACGCAGTATTTT.

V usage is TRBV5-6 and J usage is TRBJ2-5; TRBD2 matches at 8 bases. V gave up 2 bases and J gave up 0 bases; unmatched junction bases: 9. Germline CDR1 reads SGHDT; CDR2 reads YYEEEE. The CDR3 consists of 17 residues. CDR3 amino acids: CASSLEGRGVHQETQYF. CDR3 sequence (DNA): TGTGCCAGCAGCTTAGAGGGGCGGGGGGTACACCAAGAGACCCAGTACTTC.

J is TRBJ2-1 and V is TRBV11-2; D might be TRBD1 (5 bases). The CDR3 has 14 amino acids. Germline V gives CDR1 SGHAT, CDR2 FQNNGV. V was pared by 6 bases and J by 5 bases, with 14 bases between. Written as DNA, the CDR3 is TGTGCCAGCAGTGAACTACAGGAAAACAATGAGCAGTTCTTC. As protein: CASSELQENNEQFF.

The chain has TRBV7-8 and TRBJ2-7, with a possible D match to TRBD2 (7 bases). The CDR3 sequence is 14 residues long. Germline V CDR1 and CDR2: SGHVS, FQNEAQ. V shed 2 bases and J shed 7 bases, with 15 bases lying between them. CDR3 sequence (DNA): TGTGCCAGCAGCTTAAAGGGGGGGTTTAGGGAGCAGTACTTC. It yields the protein CASSLKGGFREQYF.

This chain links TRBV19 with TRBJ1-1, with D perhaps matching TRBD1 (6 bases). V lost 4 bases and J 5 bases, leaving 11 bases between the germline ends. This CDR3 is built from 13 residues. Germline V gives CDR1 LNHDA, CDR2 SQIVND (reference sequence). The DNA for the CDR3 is TGTGCCAGTAGTACCAACAGGGATACTGAAGCTTTCTTT. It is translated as CASSTNRDTEAFF.

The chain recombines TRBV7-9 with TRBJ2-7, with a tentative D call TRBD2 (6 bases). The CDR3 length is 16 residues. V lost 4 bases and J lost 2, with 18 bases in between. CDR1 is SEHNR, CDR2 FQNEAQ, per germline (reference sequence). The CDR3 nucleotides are TGTGCCAGCAGCTCCCCCGGGGGAGCCCACGCCTACGAGCAGTACTTC. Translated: CASSSPGGAHAYEQYF.

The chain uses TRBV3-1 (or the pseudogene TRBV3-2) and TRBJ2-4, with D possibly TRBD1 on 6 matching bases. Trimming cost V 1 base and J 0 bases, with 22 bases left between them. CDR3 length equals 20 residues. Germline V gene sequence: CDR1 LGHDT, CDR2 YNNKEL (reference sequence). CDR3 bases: TGTGCCAGCAGCCAAGGGGACACGGGCTACTTCGCGACAGCCAAAAACATTCAGTACTTC. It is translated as CASSQGDTGYFATAKNIQYF.

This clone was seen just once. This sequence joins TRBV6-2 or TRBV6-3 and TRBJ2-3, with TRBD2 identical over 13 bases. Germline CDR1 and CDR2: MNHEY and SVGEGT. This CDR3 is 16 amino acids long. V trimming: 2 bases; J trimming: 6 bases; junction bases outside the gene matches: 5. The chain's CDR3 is CASSYSGLAGADTQYF. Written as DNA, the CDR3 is TGTGCCAGCAGTTACAGCGGACTAGCGGGAGCGGATACGCAGTATTTT.